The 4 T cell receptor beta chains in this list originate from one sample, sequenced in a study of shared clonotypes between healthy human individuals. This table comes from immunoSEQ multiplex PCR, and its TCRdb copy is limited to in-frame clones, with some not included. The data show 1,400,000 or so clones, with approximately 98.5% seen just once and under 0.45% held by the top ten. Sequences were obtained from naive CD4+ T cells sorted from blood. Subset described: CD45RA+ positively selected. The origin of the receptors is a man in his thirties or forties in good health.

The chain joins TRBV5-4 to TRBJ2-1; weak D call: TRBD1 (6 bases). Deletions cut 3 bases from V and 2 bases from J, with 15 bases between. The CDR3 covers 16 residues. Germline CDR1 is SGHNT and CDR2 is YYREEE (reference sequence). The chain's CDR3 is CASSYFGGAAYNEQFF. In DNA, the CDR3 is TGTGCCAGCAGCTACTTTGGGGGCGCAGCCTACAATGAGCAGTTCTTC.

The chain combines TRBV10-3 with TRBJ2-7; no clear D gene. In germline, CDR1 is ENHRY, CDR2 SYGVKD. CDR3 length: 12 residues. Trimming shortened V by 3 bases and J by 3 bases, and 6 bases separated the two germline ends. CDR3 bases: TGTGCCATCAGTGACTTTGACTACGAGCAGTACTTC. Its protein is CAISDFDYEQYF.

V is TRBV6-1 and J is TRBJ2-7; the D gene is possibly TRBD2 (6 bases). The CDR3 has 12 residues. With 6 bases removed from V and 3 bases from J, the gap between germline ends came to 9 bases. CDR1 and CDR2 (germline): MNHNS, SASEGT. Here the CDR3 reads CASRQGLYEQYF. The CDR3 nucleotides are TGTGCCAGCAGGCAGGGACTCTACGAGCAGTACTTC.

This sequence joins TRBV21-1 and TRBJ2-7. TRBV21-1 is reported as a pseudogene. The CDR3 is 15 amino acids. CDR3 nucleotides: TGTGCCAGCAGCAAAGGTAGGGCAGGCCGCCCCGAGCAGTACTTC. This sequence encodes CASSKGRAGRPEQYF.